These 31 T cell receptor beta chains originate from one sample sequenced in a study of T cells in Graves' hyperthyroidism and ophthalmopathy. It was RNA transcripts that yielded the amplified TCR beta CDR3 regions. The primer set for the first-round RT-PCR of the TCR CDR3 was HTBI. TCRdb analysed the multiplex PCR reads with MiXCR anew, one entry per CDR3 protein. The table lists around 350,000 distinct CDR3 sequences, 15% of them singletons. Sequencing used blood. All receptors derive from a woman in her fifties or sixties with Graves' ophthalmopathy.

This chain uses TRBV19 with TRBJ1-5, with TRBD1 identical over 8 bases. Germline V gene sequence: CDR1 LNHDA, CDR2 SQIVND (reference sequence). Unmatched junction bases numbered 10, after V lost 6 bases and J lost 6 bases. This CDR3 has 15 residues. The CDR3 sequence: CASRSGGRGLQPQHF. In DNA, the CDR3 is TGTGCCAGTAGGTCCGGGGGCAGGGGGCTTCAGCCCCAGCATTTT.

CDR3 DNA sequence: TGTGCCAGCAGCTCCCAGGGACTAGCGGGAGGCCGCTCCTACAATGAGCAGTTCTTC. Amino acids: CASSSQGLAGGRSYNEQFF. This chain uses TRBV7-9 with TRBJ2-1, with 15 nucleotides matching TRBD2. With V trimmed by 4 bases and J by 0 bases, 7 bases remained unmatched. Germline V gene lookup returns CDR1 SEHNR and CDR2 FQNEAQ (reference sequence). The CDR3 is 19 amino acids. The entire variable domain, with the rest obtained from reference TRBV7-9 and TRBJ2-1, is as follows: DTGVSQNPRHKITKRGQNVTFRCDPISEHNRLYWYRQTLGQGPEFLTYFQNEAQLEKSRLLSDRFSAERPKGSFSTLEIQRTEQGDSAMYLCASSSQGLAGGRSYNEQFFGPGTRLTVL.

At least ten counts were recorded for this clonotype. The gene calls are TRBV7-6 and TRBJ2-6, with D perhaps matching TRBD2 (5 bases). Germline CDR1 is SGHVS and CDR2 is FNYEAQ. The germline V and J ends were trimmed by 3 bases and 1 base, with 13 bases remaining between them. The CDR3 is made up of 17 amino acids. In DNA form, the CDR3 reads TGTGCCAGCAGCTTGGTGTCCAGCGGATCTGGGGCCAACGTCCTGACTTTC. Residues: CASSLVSSGSGANVLTF.

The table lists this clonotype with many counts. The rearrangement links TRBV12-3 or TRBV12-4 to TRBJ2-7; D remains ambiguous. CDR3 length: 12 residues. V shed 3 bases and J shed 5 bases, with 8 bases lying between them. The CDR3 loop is CASSFRGDEQYF. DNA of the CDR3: TGTGCCAGCAGTTTTCGTGGGGACGAGCAGTACTTC.

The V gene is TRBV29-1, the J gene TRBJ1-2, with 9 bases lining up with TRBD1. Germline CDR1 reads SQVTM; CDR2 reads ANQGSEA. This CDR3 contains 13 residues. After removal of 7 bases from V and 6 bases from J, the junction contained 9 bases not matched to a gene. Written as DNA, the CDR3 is TGCAGCGCCGCCCGGGACAGGGCCCATGGCTACACCTTC. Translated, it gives CSAARDRAHGYTF. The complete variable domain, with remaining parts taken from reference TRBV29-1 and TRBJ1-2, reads SAVISQKPSRDICQRGTSLTIQCQVDSQVTMMFWYRQQPGQSLTLIATANQGSEATYESGFVIDKFPISRPNLTFSTLTVSNMSPEDSSIYLCSAARDRAHGYTFGSGTRLTVV.

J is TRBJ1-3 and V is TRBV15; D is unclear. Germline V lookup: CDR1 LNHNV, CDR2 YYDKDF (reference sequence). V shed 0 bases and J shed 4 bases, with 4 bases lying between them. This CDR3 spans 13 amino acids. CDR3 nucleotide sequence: TGTGCCACCAGCAGAGATTTGGGAAACACCATATATTTT. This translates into CATSRDLGNTIYF. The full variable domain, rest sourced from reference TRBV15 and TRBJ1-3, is DAMVIQNPRYQVTQFGKPVTLSCSQTLNHNVMYWYQQKSSQAPKLLFHYYDKDFNNEADTPDNFQSRRPNTSFCFLDIRSPGLGDTAMYLCATSRDLGNTIYFGEGSWLTVV.

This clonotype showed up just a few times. CDR3: CATSSPSGTPFYEQYF. In DNA, the CDR3 is TGTGCCACCAGCAGTCCTAGCGGGACTCCTTTCTACGAGCAGTACTTC. The chain employs TRBV15 and TRBJ2-7, with TRBD2 identical over 9 bases. Germline V gene lookup returns CDR1 LNHNV and CDR2 YYDKDF (reference sequence). The junction had 9 bases not matched to a gene; V was cut back by 3 bases and J by 3 bases. The CDR3 consists of 16 residues.

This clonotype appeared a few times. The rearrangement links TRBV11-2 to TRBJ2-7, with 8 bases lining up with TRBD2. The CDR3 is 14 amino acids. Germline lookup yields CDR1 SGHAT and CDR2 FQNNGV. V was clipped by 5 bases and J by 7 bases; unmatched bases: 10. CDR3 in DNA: TGTGCCAGCAGCCAAGGGACTAGGACCGGGGAGCAGTACTTC. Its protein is CASSQGTRTGEQYF.

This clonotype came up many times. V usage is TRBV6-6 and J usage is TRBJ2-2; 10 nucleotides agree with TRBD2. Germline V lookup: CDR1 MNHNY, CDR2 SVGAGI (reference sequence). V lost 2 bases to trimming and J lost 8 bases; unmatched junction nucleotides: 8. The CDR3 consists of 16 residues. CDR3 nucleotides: TGTGCCAGCAGTTACGAAGCGGGAGGGCCTGGTGGGGAGCTGTTTTTT. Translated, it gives CASSYEAGGPGGELFF.

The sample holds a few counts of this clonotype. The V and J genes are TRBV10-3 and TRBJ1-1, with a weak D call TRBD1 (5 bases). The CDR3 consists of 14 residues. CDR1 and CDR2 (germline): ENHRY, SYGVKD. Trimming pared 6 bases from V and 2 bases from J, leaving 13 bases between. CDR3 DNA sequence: TGTGCCATCAGAGAAAAGACAGCAAACACTGAAGCTTTCTTT. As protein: CAIREKTANTEAFF.

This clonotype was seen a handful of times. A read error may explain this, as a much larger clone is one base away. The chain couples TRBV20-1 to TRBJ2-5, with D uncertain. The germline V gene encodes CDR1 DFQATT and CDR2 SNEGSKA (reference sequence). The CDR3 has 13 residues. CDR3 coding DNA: TGCGGTCCGCATCTGGACCTGCAAGAGACCCAGTACTTC. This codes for CGPHLDLQETQYF.

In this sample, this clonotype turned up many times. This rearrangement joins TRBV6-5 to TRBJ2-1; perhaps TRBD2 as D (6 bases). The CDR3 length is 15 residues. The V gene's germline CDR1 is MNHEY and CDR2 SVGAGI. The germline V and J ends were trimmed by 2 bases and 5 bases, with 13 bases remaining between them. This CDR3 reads CASSYVGRGHNEQFF. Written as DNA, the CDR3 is TGTGCCAGCAGTTACGTGGGGCGGGGCCACAATGAGCAGTTCTTC.

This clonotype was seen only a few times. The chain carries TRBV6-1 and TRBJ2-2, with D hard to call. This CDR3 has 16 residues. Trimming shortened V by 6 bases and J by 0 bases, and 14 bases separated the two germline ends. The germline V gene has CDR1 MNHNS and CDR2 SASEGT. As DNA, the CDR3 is TGTGCCAGCAGCCCTCCTAGACACACGAACACCGGGGAGCTGTTTTTT. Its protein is CASSPPRHTNTGELFF.

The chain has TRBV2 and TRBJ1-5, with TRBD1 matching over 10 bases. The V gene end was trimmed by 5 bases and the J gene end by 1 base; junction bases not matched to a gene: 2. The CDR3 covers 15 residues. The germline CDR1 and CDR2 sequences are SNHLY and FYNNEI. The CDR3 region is CASSRQGASNQPQHF. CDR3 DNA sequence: TGTGCCAGCAGTCGACAGGGGGCGAGCAATCAGCCCCAGCATTTT.

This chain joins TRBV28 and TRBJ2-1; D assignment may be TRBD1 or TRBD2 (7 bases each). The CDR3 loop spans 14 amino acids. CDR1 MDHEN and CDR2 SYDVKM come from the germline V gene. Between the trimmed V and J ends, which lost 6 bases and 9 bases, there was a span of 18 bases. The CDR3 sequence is CASSPITGEGEQFF. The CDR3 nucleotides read TGTGCCAGCAGCCCAATTACAGGGGAGGGTGAGCAGTTCTTC.

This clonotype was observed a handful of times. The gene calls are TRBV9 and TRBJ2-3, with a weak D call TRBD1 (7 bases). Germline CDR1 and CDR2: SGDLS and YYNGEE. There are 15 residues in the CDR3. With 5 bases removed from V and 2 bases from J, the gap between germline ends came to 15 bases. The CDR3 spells CASSRGRGYTDTQYF. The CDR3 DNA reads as TGTGCCAGCAGTAGGGGGCGGGGCTACACAGATACGCAGTATTTT. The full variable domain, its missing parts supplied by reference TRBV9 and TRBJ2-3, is DSGVTQTPKHLITATGQRVTLRCSPRSGDLSVYWYQQSLDQGLQFLIQYYNGEERAKGNILERFSAQQFPDLHSELNLSSLELGDSALYFCASSRGRGYTDTQYFGPGTRLTVL.

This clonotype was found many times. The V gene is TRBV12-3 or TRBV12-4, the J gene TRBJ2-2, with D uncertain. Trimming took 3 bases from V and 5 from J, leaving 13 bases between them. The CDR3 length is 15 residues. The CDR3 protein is CASSFRIVQTGELFF. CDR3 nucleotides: TGTGCCAGCAGTTTTCGAATCGTCCAGACCGGGGAGCTGTTTTTT.

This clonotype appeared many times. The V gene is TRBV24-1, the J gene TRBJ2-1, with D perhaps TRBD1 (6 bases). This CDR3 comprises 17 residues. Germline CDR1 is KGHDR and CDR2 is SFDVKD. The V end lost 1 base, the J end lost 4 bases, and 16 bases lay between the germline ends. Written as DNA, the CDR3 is TGTGCCACCAGTGATTTAGGTGTGGGTACAGGGTACAATGAGCAGTTCTTC. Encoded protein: CATSDLGVGTGYNEQFF.

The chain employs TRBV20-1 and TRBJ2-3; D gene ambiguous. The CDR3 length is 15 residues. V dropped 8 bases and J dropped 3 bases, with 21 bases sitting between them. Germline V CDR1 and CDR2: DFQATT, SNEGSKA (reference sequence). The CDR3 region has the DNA TGCAGTACGGACCCACGGAAGGTTGGAACAGATACGCAGTATTTT. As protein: CSTDPRKVGTDTQYF.

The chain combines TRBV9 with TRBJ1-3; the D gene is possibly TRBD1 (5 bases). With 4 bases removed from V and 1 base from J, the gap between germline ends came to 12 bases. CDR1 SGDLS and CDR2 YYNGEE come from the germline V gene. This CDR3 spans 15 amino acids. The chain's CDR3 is CASSPGGGSGNTIYF. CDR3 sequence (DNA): TGTGCCAGCAGCCCCGGGGGGGGGTCTGGAAACACCATATATTTT. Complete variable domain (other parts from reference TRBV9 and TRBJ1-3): DSGVTQTPKHLITATGQRVTLRCSPRSGDLSVYWYQQSLDQGLQFLIQYYNGEERAKGNILERFSAQQFPDLHSELNLSSLELGDSALYFCASSPGGGSGNTIYFGEGSWLTVV.

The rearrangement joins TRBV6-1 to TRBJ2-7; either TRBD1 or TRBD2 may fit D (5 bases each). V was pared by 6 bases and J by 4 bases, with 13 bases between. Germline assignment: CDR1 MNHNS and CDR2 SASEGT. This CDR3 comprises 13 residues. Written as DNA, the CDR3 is TGTGCCAGCAGACCGGGACCTCTATACGAGCAGTACTTC. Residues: CASRPGPLYEQYF.

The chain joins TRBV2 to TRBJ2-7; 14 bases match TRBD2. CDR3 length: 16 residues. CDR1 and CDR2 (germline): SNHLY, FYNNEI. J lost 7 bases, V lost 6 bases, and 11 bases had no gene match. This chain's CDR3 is CASSPGGLAGAGEQYF. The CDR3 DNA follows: TGTGCCAGCAGCCCGGGGGGACTAGCGGGAGCAGGTGAGCAGTACTTC.

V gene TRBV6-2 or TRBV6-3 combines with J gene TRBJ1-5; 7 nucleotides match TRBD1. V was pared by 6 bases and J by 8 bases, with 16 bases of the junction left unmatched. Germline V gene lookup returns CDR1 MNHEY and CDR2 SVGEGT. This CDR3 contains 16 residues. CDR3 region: CASRSYRDSASKPQHF. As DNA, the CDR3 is TGTGCCAGCAGATCTTACCGGGACAGCGCAAGCAAGCCCCAGCATTTT.

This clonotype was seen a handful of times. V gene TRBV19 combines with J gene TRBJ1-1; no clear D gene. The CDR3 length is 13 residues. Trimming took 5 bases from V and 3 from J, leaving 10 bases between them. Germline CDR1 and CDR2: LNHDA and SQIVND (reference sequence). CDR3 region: CASSSGRDTEAFF. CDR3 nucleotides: TGTGCCAGTAGTTCCGGCAGAGACACTGAAGCTTTCTTT.

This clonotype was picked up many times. As DNA, the CDR3 is TGCAGTGCTAGAGGGACAGGTAGCACAGATACGCAGTATTTT. Its translation is CSARGTGSTDTQYF. V is TRBV20-1 and J is TRBJ2-3, with 7 bases identical to TRBD1. CDR3 size: 14 residues. From germline, CDR1 is DFQATT and CDR2 SNEGSKA (reference sequence). Trimming removed 1 base from V and 0 bases from J; junction bases left unmatched: 1.

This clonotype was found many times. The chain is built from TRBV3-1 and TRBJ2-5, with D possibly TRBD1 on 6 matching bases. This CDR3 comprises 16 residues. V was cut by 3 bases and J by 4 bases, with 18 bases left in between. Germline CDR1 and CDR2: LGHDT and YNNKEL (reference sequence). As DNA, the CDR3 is TGTGCCAGCAGCCAGCACGTCGGCCAAGGGGGAGAGACCCAGTACTTC. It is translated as CASSQHVGQGGETQYF.

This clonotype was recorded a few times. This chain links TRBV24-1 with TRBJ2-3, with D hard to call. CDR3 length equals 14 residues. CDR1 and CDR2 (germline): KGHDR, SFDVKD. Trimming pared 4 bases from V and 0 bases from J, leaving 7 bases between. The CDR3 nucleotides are TGTGCCACCAGTGAAAGCGTTAGCACAGATACGCAGTATTTT. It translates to CATSESVSTDTQYF.

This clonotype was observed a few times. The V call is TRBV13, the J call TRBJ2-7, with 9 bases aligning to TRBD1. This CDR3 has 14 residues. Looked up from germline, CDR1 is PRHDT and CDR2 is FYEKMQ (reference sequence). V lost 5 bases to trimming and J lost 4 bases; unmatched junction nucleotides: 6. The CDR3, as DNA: TGTGCCAGCAGCCAAAACAGGGGGCTTTACGAGCAGTACTTC. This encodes CASSQNRGLYEQYF.

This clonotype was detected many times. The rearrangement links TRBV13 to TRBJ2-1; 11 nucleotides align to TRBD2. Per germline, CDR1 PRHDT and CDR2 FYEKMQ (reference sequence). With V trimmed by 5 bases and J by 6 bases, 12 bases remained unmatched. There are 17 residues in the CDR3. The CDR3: CASSATSGSGRTNEQFF. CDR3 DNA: TGTGCCAGCAGCGCCACTAGCGGGAGTGGGAGGACCAATGAGCAGTTCTTC.

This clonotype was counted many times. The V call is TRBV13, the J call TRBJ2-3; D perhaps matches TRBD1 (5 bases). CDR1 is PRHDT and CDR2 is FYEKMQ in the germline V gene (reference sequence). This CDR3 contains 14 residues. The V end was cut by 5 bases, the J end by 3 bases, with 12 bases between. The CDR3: CASSPRVGTDTQYF. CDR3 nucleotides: TGTGCCAGCAGCCCCAGGGTGGGGACAGATACGCAGTATTTT.

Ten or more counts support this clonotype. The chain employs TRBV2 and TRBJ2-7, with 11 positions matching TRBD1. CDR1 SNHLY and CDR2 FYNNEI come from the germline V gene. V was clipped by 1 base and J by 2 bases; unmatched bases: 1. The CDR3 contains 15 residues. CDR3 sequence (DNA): TGTGCCAGCAGTGAAGGGGGACAGGGGGCCTACGAGCAGTACTTC. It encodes CASSEGGQGAYEQYF. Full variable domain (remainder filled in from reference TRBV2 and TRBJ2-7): EPEVTQTPSHQVTQMGQEVILRCVPISNHLYFYWYRQILGQKVEFLVSFYNNEISEKSEIFDDQFSVERPDGSNFTLKIRSTKLEDSAMYFCASSEGGQGAYEQYFGPGTRLTVT.